This TCR beta chain was obtained from a study of CD8 T cells in Susac syndrome. Turning to the study itself: Clinical remission applied to about 8 sequenced Susac syndrome patients, and more than five had active disease. General observations from the study: Susac-specific public clones in total CD8+ repertoires numbered sixteen; in CD8+ TEMRA repertoires, they numbered five.

Sequencing of TCR beta was undertaken in CD8+ and CD4+ T cells derived from blood. The RNA input was roughly 0.5 to 1 ug, and it was reverse transcribed with random hexamers. It was immunoSEQ multiplex PCR that amplified TCR beta CDR3 across 54 Vbeta and 13 Jbeta. TCRdb fed the immunoSEQ multiplex PCR reads into MiXCR, producing one record per CDR3 protein. The sample gives under 110,000 distinct CDR3 sequences, roughly 94% of which show up once; around 0.4% is in the top ten. Of note for this clonotype: Its antigen is unknown.

The sample was CD8+ T cells from PBMCs. The receptor's source is a human donor with Susac syndrome.

The CDR3 loop reads CASSQRLAGGSYNEQFF. The CDR3 nucleotides read TGCGCCAGCAGTCAGAGACTAGCGGGGGGGAGCTACAATGAGCAGTTCTTC. The rearrangement joins TRBV23-1 to TRBJ2-1; 14 bases fit TRBD2. TRBV23-1 is an open reading frame, and its role is uncertain. V was pared by 3 bases and J by 3 bases, with 4 bases of the junction left unmatched. The CDR3 spans 17 residues.